These T cell receptor beta chains were read from a single sample in a study of CD8+CD57+ T cells in acquired aplastic anemia. Each CDR3 protein is one row after TCRdb ran MiXCR on the reads. This sample has around 250,000 distinct CDR3 sequences, with 55% to 60% found just once. Sequencing was performed on sorted CD4+, CD8+, or CD8+CD57+ T cells (not recorded which) from PBMCs. These receptors were taken from a human donor with severe aplastic anemia or a healthy control (not recorded which). Both conserved end residues are part of each CDR3. The D gene is left open where the match is weak. Expanded clones get a size class; other rows say once, few or many, or leave the size out.

. . TRBJ2-3 TRBV2 CASQEAGGTDTQYF TGTGCCAGCCAGGAGGCGGGCGGCACAGATACGCAGTATTTT
many . TRBJ2-7 TRBV4-3 CASSPGAATPYEQYF TGCGCCAGCAGCCCAGGAGCAGCAACCCCCTACGAGCAGTACTTC
few . TRBJ2-2 TRBV3-1 CASSHRLGLDDTGELFF TGTGCCAGCAGCCACCGGTTGGGGCTAGATGACACCGGGGAGCTGTTTTTT
many . TRBJ2-3 TRBV3-1 CASTPGEVDTQYF TGTGCCAGCACCCCCGGGGAAGTGGATACGCAGTATTTT
. TRBD1 TRBJ2-1 TRBV10-1 CASTPGTGVYNEQFF TGCGCCAGCACCCCCGGGACAGGGGTATACAATGAGCAGTTCTTC
. TRBD1 TRBJ1-1 TRBV6-5 CASISTGAITEALF TGTGCCAGCATTAGCACAGGGGCAATCACTGAAGCTCTCTTT
. TRBD2 TRBJ2-7 TRBV29-1 CSVGGGLYEQYF TGCAGCGTTGGCGGGGGGCTCTACGAGCAGTACTTC
. . TRBJ2-7 TRBV19 CASSMGGYEQYF TGTGCCAGTAGCATGGGGGGCTACGAGCAGTACTTC
many TRBD1 TRBJ2-7 TRBV20-1 CSARGGGTGTYEQYF TGCAGTGCTAGGGGGGGAGGGACAGGGACCTACGAGCAGTACTTC
. TRBD2 TRBJ2-2 TRBV7-2 CASSFPLSGKNTGELFF TGTGCCAGCAGCTTCCCCCTTAGCGGGAAGAACACCGGGGAGCTGTTTTTT
. . TRBJ1-1 TRBV6-2/TRBV6-3 CASSTPGAFF TGTGCCAGCAGTACCCCTGGAGCTTTCTTT
many . TRBJ2-5 TRBV13 CASSLVGFGETQYF TGTGCCAGCAGCTTAGTAGGTTTTGGGGAGACCCAGTACTTC
many TRBD2 TRBJ2-5 TRBV6-1 CASNPGGQETQYF TGTGCCAGCAATCCGGGAGGCCAAGAGACCCAGTACTTC
. TRBD2 TRBJ2-7 TRBV20-1 CSARDPAGDGGYEQYF TGCAGTGCTAGAGATCCAGCGGGAGACGGAGGGTACGAGCAGTACTTC
many . TRBJ2-3 TRBV19 CASSLRDSGLGDTQYF TGTGCCAGTAGTTTGCGGGACAGTGGCCTGGGTGATACGCAGTATTTT
. TRBD1 TRBJ1-1 TRBV24-1 CATRGGGISNTEAFF TGTGCCACCAGGGGAGGGGGCATATCGAACACTGAAGCTTTCTTT
many TRBD2 TRBJ2-3 TRBV5-6 CASSLGAGLVIDTQYF TGTGCCAGCAGCTTGGGGGCGGGACTAGTCATAGATACGCAGTATTTT
few TRBD1 TRBJ1-5 TRBV2 CASSGGGFSNQPQHF TGTGCCAGCAGTGGAGGGGGCTTTAGCAATCAGCCCCAGCATTTT
. TRBD1 TRBJ2-3 TRBV20-1 CSALDRGYTDTQYF TGCAGTGCCCTGGACAGGGGGTACACAGATACGCAGTATTTT
. TRBD2 TRBJ2-1 TRBV7-2 CASSVRTSGGAWGSNEQFF TGTGCCAGCAGCGTACGGACTAGCGGGGGGGCGTGGGGGTCCAATGAGCAGTTCTTC
many TRBD2 TRBJ2-3 TRBV6-1 CASSEGGGTSGITQYF TGTGCCAGCAGTGAAGGTGGCGGGACTAGCGGGATTACGCAGTATTTT
. . TRBJ2-2 TRBV7-9 CASSLGAGRPGELFF TGTGCCAGCAGCTTAGGCGCAGGGCGCCCCGGGGAGCTGTTTTTT
many . TRBJ1-1 TRBV5-6 CASSEGFGRNTEAFF TGTGCCAGCAGCGAAGGTTTTGGTAGGAACACTGAAGCTTTCTTT
. . TRBJ2-7 TRBV5-1 CASSLDTMPYEQYF TGCGCCAGCAGCTTGGACACGATGCCCTACGAGCAGTACTTC
many TRBD1 TRBJ1-4 TRBV5-6 CASTIQGDLVGNEKLFF TGTGCCAGCACCATACAGGGGGATCTAGTCGGTAATGAAAAACTGTTTTTT
. . TRBJ1-6 TRBV2 CASMAGVASPLHF TGTGCCAGCATGGCGGGGGTGGCTTCACCCCTCCACTTT
. TRBD2 TRBJ2-5 TRBV29-1 CSVVSGGRSETQYF TGCAGCGTTGTTAGCGGGGGGCGGTCAGAGACCCAGTACTTC
few . TRBJ2-4 TRBV11-2 CASSLGGGKNIQYF TGTGCCAGCAGCTTAGGGGGTGGCAAAAACATTCAGTACTTC
many . TRBJ1-2 TRBV29-1 CSVEGHAKAKGYTF TGCAGCGTTGAAGGACACGCCAAAGCAAAAGGCTACACCTTC
. . TRBJ2-3 TRBV7-9 CASSSQGRTQYF TGTGCCAGCAGCTCTCAGGGTAGGACGCAGTATTTT
many TRBD1 TRBJ2-3 TRBV6-1 CASSGWGQYTDTQYF TGTGCCAGCAGTGGATGGGGACAGTACACAGATACGCAGTATTTT
. . TRBJ1-5 TRBV7-9 CASSLGQDQPQHF TGTGCCAGCAGCTTAGGACAGGATCAGCCCCAGCATTTT
many . TRBJ2-3 TRBV19 CASSIDRTSTDTQYF TGTGCCAGTAGTATCGATCGAACTAGCACAGATACGCAGTATTTT
. . TRBJ2-7 TRBV14 CASSQVGVSSYEQYF TGTGCCAGCAGCCAAGTCGGGGTGAGCTCCTACGAGCAGTACTTC
few . TRBJ2-2 TRBV7-2 CASSLHPGSEEGGELFF TGTGCCAGCAGCTTACACCCAGGAAGCGAAGAGGGCGGGGAGCTGTTTTTT
many . TRBJ1-6 TRBV30 CACKGYNSPLHF TGTGCCTGTAAGGGGTATAATTCACCCCTCCACTTT
few . TRBJ2-7 TRBV20-1 CSVRVSSYEQYF TGCAGTGTCAGGGTTTCCTCCTACGAGCAGTACTTC
once TRBD1 TRBJ1-1 TRBV18 CASSPALRTGAPNTEAFF TGTGCCAGCTCACCCGCACTTCGGACAGGGGCTCCGAACACTGAAGCTTTCTTT
few . TRBJ2-7 TRBV7-8 CASSLRDFLSYEQYF TGTGCCAGCAGCTTAAGGGACTTCTTATCCTACGAGCAGTACTTC
. TRBD1 TRBJ2-7 TRBV5-1 CASSPATGQGGLYEQYF TGCGCCAGCAGCCCCGCCACGGGACAGGGTGGTCTCTACGAGCAGTACTTC
. . TRBJ2-2 TRBV9 CASSPQTVTGELFF TGTGCCAGCAGCCCCCAGACAGTCACCGGGGAGCTGTTTTTT
. TRBD1 TRBJ2-7 TRBV29-1 CQLKRGQNQQSSYEQYF TGCCAGCTCAAACGGGGACAGAATCAACAAAGCTCCTACGAGCAGTACTTC
. . TRBJ2-3 TRBV20-1 CSASSLRHPTDTQYF TGCAGTGCCAGCAGCTTACGGCACCCCACAGATACGCAGTATTTT
. TRBD1 TRBJ1-2 TRBV20-1 CSAREGQGLGYTF TGCAGTGCTAGAGAGGGACAGGGGTTAGGCTACACCTTC
many . TRBJ1-1 TRBV6-6 CASSYSGAGTEAFF TGTGCCAGCAGTTACTCAGGGGCAGGCACTGAAGCTTTCTTT
. . TRBJ1-1 TRBV7-3 CASSWQPNTEAFF TGTGCCAGCAGCTGGCAGCCGAACACTGAAGCTTTCTTT
many . TRBJ2-2 TRBV30 CAWRESGKLFF TGTGCCTGGAGAGAATCCGGAAAGCTGTTTTTT
. TRBD1 TRBJ2-7 TRBV20-1 CSAGTGDYEQYF TGCAGTGCTGGTACAGGGGACTACGAGCAGTACTTC
few . TRBJ2-7 TRBV25-1 CASREDNSYEQYF TGTGCCAGCAGAGAGGACAATTCCTACGAGCAGTACTTC
. TRBD1 TRBJ2-7 TRBV2 CASRGTGGGIGYEQYF TGTGCCAGCAGGGGGACAGGGGGGGGGATCGGTTACGAGCAGTACTTC
many TRBD1 TRBJ2-6 TRBV19 CASRKGTGALGANVLTF TGTGCCAGCCGGAAAGGGACAGGGGCGCTGGGGGCCAACGTCCTGACTTTC
many . TRBJ2-2 TRBV12-5 CASGSPREEPNTGELFF TGTGCTAGTGGTTCCCCACGCGAGGAGCCGAACACCGGGGAGCTGTTTTTT
many . TRBJ2-7 TRBV9 CASSGGPGDGLYEQYF TGTGCCAGCAGCGGGGGCCCAGGGGACGGCCTATACGAGCAGTACTTC